A single sample gave rise to the 5 T cell receptor beta chains below, sequenced in a study of blood T cell repertoires in COVID-19. Only in-frame clones appear in the TCRdb table, and some are missing; sequencing was by immunoSEQ multiplex PCR. The table includes 150,000 to 250,000 clones, roughly 77% detected once. The specimen was peripheral blood. All receptors derive from a woman in her 40s with COVID-19, enrolled during active disease.

The gene calls are TRBV11-3 and TRBJ2-6; possibly TRBD2 for D (6 bases). The germline CDR1 and CDR2 sequences are SGHNT and YENEEA. V gave up 1 base and J gave up 3 bases, with 13 bases separating them. The CDR3 is 17 residues long. The CDR3 reads CASSLGGRDFGANVLTF. The CDR3 nucleotides are TGTGCCAGCAGCTTAGGGGGCCGGGACTTTGGGGCCAACGTCCTGACTTTC. Complete variable domain (other parts from reference TRBV11-3 and TRBJ2-6): EAGVVQSPRYKIIEKKQPVAFWCNPISGHNTLYWYLQNLGQGPELLIRYENEEAVDDSQLPKDRFSAERLKGVDSTLKIQPAELGDSAVYLCASSLGGRDFGANVLTFGAGSRLTVL.

The chain employs TRBV6-5 and TRBJ2-4; D is uncertain. The V end was cut by 6 bases, the J end by 10 bases, with 13 bases between. This CDR3 is built from 12 residues. Germline V gene lookup returns CDR1 MNHEY and CDR2 SVGAGI. The DNA for the CDR3 is TGTGCCAGCAGATCAGTCCTCGGGATTCAGTACTTC. This gives the protein CASRSVLGIQYF.

The chain is built from TRBV18 and TRBJ1-2; 8 bases fit TRBD1. J gave up 5 bases and V 3 bases, and 8 bases lay outside the gene matches. Germline V CDR1 and CDR2: KGHSH, LQKENI. The CDR3 is 15 residues long. CDR3 DNA: TGTGCCAGCTCACCTGGACAGGGCCAAGGGTATGGCTACACCTTC. This codes for CASSPGQGQGYGYTF.

The V and J genes are TRBV6-6 and TRBJ2-4; D may be TRBD2 (6 bases). The CDR3 runs 16 residues. CDR1 and CDR2 from the germline V gene are MNHNY and SVGAGI (reference sequence). Trimming stripped 5 bases from V and 0 bases from J, with 14 bases between. The CDR3 coding sequence is TGTGCCAGCAGTCCGGTAGCGGAACTAGCCAAAAACATTCAGTACTTC. Residues: CASSPVAELAKNIQYF.

The genes are TRBV10-2 and TRBJ2-6; tentative D call: TRBD1 (6 bases). V was trimmed by 6 bases and J by 0 bases, leaving 15 bases between them. This CDR3 has 17 residues. The germline V gene has CDR1 WSHSY and CDR2 SAAADI. CDR3 loop: CASRVTGLRSGANVLTF. The CDR3 DNA reads TGCGCCAGCAGGGTGACAGGACTCCGCTCTGGGGCCAACGTCCTGACTTTC.